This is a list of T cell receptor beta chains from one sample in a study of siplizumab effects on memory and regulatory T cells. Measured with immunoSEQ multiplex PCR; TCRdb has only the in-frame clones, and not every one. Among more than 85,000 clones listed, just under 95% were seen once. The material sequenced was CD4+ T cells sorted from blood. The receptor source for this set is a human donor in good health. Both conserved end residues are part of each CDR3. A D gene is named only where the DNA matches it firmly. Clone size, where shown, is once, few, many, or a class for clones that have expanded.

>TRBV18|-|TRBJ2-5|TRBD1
CASSPTGGRQETQYF
TGTGCCAGCTCACCCACAGGGGGCCGTCAAGAGACCCAGTACTTC
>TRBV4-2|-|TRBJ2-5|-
CASSQEGLQETQYF
TGTGCCAGCAGCCAAGAGGGACTCCAAGAGACCCAGTACTTC
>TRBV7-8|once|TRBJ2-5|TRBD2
CASTPWGSGSSETQYF
TGTGCCAGCACCCCCTGGGGTAGCGGGAGCTCGGAGACCCAGTACTTC
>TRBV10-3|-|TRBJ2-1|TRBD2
CAISDLAGKNEQFF
TGTGCCATCAGTGACCTAGCGGGTAAGAATGAGCAGTTCTTC
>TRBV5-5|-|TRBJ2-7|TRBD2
CASSLALIAGGTYEQYF
TGTGCCAGCAGCTTGGCCTTGATCGCCGGGGGGACCTACGAGCAGTACTTC
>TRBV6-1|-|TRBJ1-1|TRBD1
CASSGTGGEAFF
TGTGCCAGCAGTGGGACAGGGGGTGAAGCTTTCTTT
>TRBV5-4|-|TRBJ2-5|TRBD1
CASSKTGTAETQYF
TGTGCCAGCAGCAAAACCGGGACAGCGGAGACCCAGTACTTC
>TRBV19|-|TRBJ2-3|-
CASSIDSDTQYF
TGTGCCAGTAGTATAGATTCAGATACGCAGTATTTT
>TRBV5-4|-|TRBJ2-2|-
CASSLRWSGKNTGELFF
TGTGCCAGCAGCTTAAGGTGGTCAGGGAAGAACACCGGGGAGCTGTTTTTT
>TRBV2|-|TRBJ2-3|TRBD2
CASSLLAGGSTDTQYF
TGTGCCAGCAGTCTACTAGCGGGAGGTTCGACAGATACGCAGTATTTT
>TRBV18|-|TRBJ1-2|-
CASSPGLENGYTF
TGTGCCAGCTCACCAGGGCTCGAGAATGGCTACACCTTC
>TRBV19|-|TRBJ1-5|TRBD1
CASTWTGDPNQPQHF
TGTGCCAGTACTTGGACAGGGGATCCTAATCAGCCCCAGCATTTT
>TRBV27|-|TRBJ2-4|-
CASSDISAGRKNIQYF
TGTGCCAGCAGTGATATCAGTGCGGGGCGCAAAAACATTCAGTACTTC
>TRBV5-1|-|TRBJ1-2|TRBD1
CASSLGTGGNYGYTF
TGCGCCAGCAGCTTGGGGACAGGGGGCAACTATGGCTACACCTTC
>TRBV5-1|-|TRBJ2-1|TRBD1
CASNPGQGPSEQFF
TGCGCCAGCAACCCGGGACAGGGACCCAGTGAGCAGTTCTTC
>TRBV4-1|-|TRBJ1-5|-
CASSQASGGKQPQHF
TGCGCCAGCAGCCAAGCCTCGGGGGGGAAGCAGCCCCAGCATTTT
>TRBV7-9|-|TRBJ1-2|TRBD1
CASSRDSGFVGYTF
TGTGCCAGCAGCCGGGACAGCGGTTTCGTTGGCTACACCTTC
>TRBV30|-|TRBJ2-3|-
CAWSVGADTQYF
TGTGCCTGGAGTGTGGGAGCAGATACGCAGTATTTT
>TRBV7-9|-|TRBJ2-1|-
CASIRALGSSYNEQFF
TGTGCCAGCATTCGGGCCCTCGGAAGCTCCTACAATGAGCAGTTCTTC
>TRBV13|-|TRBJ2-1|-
CASSSPGHYNEQFF
TGTGCCAGCAGCTCCCCGGGTCACTACAATGAGCAGTTCTTC
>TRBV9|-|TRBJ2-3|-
CASSVGTLADTQYF
TGTGCCAGCAGCGTAGGAACTTTGGCAGATACGCAGTATTTT
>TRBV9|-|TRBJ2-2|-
CASSVVGTSFAGELFF
TGTGCCAGCAGCGTAGTTGGTACGTCGTTCGCCGGGGAGCTGTTTTTT
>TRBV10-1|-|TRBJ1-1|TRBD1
CASSVIGQGAIGTEAFF
TGCGCCAGCAGCGTTATTGGACAGGGGGCCATTGGCACTGAAGCTTTCTTT
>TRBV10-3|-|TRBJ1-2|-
CASSYSRGSNYGYTF
TGTGCCAGCAGTTACTCCCGAGGCAGTAACTATGGCTACACCTTC